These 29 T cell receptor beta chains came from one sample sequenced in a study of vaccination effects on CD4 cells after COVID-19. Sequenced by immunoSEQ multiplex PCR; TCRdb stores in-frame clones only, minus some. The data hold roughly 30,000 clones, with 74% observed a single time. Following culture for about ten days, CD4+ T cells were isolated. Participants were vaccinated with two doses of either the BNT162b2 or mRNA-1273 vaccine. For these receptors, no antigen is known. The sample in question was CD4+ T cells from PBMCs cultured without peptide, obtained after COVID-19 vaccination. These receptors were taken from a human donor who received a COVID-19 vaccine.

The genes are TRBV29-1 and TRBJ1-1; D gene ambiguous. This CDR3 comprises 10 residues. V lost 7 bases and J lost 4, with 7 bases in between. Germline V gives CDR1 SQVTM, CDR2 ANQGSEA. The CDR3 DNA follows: TGCAGCGCTGGGGTCACTGAAGCTTTCTTT. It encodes CSAGVTEAFF.

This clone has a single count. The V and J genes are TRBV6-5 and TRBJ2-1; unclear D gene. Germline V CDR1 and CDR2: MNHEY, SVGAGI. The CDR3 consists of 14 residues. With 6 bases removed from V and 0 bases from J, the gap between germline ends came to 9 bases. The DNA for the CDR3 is TGTGCCAGCAGGCAGGCGAGCTCCTACAATGAGCAGTTCTTC. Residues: CASRQASSYNEQFF.

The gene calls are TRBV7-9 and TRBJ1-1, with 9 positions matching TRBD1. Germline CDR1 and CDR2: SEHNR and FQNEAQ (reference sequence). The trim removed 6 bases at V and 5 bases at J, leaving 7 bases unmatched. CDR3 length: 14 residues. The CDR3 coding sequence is TGTGCCAGCAGTATCACAGGGGGCCGGACTGAAGCTTTCTTT. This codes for CASSITGGRTEAFF.

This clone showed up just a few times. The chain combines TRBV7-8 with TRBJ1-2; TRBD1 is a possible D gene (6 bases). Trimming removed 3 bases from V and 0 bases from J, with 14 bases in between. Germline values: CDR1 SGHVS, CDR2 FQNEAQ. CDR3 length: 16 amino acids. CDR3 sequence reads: CASSFEPGAPNYGYTF. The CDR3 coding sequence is TGTGCCAGCAGCTTCGAACCGGGGGCTCCTAACTATGGCTACACCTTC.

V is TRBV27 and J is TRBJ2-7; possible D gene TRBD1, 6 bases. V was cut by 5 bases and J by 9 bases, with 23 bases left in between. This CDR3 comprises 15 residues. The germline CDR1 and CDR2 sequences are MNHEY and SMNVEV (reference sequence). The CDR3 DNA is TGTGCCAGCAGTCCAGGACAGCCCCTTAACGAGGGGCAGTACTTC. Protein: CASSPGQPLNEGQYF.

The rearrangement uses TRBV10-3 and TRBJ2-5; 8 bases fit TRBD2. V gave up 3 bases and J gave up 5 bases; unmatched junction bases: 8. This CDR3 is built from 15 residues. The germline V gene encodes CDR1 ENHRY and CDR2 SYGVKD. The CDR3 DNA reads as TGTGCCATCAGTGATCCCGCGGGGGGAGTTGAGACCCAGTACTTC. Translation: CAISDPAGGVETQYF.

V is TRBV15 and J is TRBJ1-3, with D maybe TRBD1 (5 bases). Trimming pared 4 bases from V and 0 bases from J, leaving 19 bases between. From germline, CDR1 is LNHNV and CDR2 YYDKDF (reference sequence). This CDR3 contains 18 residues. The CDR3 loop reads CATSTFLEGPTSGNTIYF. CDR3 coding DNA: TGTGCCACCAGCACGTTTCTGGAGGGGCCTACCTCTGGAAACACCATATATTTT.

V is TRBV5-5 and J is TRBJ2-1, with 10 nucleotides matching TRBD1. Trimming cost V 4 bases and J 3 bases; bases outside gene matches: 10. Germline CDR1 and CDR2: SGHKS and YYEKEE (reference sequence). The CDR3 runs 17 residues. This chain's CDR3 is CASSGGRQGASYNEQFF. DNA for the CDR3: TGTGCCAGCAGCGGGGGGAGACAGGGGGCTAGCTACAATGAGCAGTTCTTC. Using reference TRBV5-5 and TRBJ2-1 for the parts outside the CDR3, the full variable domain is DAGVTQSPTHLIKTRGQQVTLRCSPISGHKSVSWYQQVLGQGPQFIFQYYEKEERGRGNFPDRFSARQFPNYSSELNVNALLLGDSALYLCASSGGRQGASYNEQFFGPGTRLTVL.

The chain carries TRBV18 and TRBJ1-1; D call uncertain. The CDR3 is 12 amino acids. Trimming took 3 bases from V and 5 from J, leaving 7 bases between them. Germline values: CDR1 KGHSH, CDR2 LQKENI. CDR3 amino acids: CASSPNPTEAFF. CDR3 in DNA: TGTGCCAGCTCACCCAACCCGACTGAAGCTTTCTTT.

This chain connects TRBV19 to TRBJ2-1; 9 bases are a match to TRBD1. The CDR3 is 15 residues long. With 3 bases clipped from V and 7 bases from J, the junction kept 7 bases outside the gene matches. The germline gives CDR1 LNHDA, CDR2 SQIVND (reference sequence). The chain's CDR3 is CASSITGTGKNEQFF. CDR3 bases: TGTGCCAGTAGTATTACCGGGACAGGGAAAAATGAGCAGTTCTTC. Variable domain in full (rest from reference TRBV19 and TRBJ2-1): DGGITQSPKYLFRKEGQNVTLSCEQNLNHDAMYWYRQDPGQGLRLIYYSQIVNDFQKGDIAEGYSVSREKKESFPLTVTSAQKNPTAFYLCASSITGTGKNEQFFGPGTRLTVL.

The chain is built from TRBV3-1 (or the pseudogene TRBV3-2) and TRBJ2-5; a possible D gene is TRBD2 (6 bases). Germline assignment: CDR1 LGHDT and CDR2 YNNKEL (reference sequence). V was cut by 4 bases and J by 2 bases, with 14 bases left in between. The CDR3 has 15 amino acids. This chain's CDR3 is CASSLSGWVQETQYF. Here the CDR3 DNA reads TGTGCCAGCAGCCTTAGCGGCTGGGTACAAGAGACCCAGTACTTC.

The CDR3 loop is CSVGSDRGGYTEAFF. CDR3 nucleotides: TGCAGCGTCGGTAGCGACAGGGGGGGCTACACTGAAGCTTTCTTT. The chain combines TRBV29-1 with TRBJ1-1, with 9 nucleotides matching TRBD1. The CDR3 has 15 amino acids. V trimming: 6 bases; J trimming: 3 bases; junction bases outside the gene matches: 11. Germline V gene lookup returns CDR1 SQVTM and CDR2 ANQGSEA.

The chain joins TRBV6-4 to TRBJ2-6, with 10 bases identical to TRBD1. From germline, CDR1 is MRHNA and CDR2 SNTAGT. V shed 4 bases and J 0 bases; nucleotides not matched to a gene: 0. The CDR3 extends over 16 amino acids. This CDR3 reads CASSGTGGSGANVLTF. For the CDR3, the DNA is TGTGCCAGCAGTGGGACAGGGGGCTCTGGGGCCAACGTCCTGACTTTC.

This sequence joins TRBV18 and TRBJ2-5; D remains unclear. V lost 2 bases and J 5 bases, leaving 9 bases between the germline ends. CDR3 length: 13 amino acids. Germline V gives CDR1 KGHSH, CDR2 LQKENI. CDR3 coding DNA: TGTGCCAGCTCACCAGCAACCGGCGAGACCCAGTACTTC. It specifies CASSPATGETQYF. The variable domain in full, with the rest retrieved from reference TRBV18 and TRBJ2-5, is NAGVMQNPRHLVRRRGQEARLRCSPMKGHSHVYWYRQLPEEGLKFMVYLQKENIIDESGMPKERFSAEFPKEGPSILRIQQVVRGDSAAYFCASSPATGETQYFGPGTRLLVL.

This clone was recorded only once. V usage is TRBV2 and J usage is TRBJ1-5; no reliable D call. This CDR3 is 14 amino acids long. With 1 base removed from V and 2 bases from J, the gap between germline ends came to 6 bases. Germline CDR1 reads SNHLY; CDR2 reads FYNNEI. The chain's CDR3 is CASSEGSGNQPQHF. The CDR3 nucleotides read TGTGCCAGCAGTGAAGGGTCGGGCAATCAGCCCCAGCATTTT.

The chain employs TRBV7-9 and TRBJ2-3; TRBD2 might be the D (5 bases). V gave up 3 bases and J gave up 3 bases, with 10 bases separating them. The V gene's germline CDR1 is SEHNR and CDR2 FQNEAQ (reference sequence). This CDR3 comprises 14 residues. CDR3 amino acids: CASSFHRGTDTQYF. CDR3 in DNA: TGTGCCAGCAGCTTCCACCGGGGTACAGATACGCAGTATTTT.

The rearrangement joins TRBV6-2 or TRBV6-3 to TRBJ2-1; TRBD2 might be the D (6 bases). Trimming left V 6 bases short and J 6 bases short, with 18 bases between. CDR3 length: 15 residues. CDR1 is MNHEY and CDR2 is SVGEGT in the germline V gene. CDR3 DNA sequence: TGTGCCAGCAGCCTGGCGGGGACCGGGTTCAATGAGCAGTTCTTC. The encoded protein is CASSLAGTGFNEQFF.

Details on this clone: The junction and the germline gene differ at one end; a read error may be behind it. The CDR3 nucleotides read TGTGCCAGCAGCCTAGCCCATTCGGGGACCCTCGCCGGGGAGCTGTTTTTT. Protein sequence: CASSLAHSGTLAGELFF. The chain uses TRBV7-6 and TRBJ2-2; either TRBD1 or TRBD2 may supply D (5 bases each). CDR1 and CDR2 from the germline V gene are SGHVS and FNYEAQ. CDR3 length: 17 residues.

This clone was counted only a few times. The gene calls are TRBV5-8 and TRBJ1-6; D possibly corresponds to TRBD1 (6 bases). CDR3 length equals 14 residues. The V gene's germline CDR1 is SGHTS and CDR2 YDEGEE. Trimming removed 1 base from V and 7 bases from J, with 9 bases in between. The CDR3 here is CASSLTGTNSPLHF. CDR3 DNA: TGTGCCAGCAGCTTGACAGGGACCAATTCACCCCTCCACTTT.

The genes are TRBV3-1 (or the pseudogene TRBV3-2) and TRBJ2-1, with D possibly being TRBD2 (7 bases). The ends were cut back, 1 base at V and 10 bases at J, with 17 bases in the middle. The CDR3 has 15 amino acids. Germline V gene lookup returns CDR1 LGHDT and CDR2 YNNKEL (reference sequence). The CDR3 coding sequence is TGTGCCAGCAGCCAAGGCCCGACCGGGGGGCAGGAGCAGTTCTTC. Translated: CASSQGPTGGQEQFF.

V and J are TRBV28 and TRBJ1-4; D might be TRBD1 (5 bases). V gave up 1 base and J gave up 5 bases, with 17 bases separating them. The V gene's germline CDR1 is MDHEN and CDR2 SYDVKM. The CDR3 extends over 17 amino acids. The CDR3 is CASSLLGVGGYNEKLFF. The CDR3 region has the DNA TGTGCCAGCAGTTTATTGGGGGTAGGAGGGTACAATGAAAAACTGTTTTTT.

This chain's CDR3 is CASSRGPQETQYF. CDR3 nucleotides: TGCGCCAGCAGCCGGGGTCCCCAAGAGACCCAGTACTTC. J is TRBJ2-5 and V is TRBV4-1, with unresolved D. Trimming took 4 bases from V and 1 from J, leaving 7 bases between them. From germline, CDR1 is MGHRA and CDR2 YSYEKL. This CDR3 is 13 amino acids long.

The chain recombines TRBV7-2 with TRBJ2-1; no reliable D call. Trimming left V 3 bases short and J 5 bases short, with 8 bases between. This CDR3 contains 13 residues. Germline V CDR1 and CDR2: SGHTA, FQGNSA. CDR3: CASSFARNNEQFF. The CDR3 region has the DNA TGTGCCAGCAGCTTCGCTCGAAACAATGAGCAGTTCTTC.

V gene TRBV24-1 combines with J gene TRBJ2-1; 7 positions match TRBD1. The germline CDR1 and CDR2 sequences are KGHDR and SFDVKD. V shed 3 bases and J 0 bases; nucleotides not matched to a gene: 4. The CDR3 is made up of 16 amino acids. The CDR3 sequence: CATSDVGQSSYNEQFF. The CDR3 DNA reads TGTGCCACCAGTGATGTGGGACAGAGCTCCTACAATGAGCAGTTCTTC.

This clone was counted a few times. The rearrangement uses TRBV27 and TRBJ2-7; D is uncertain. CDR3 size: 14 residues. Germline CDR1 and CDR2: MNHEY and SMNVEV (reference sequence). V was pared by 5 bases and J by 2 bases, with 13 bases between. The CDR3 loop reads CASSKDLPPYEQYF. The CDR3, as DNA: TGTGCCAGCAGTAAAGACCTACCACCCTACGAGCAGTACTTC.

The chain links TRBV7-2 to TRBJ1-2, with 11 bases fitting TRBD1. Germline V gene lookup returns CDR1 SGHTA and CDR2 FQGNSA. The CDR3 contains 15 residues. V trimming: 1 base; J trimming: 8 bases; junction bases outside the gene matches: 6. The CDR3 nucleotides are TGTGCCAGCAGCTTAGGGACAGGGGGCGTAAGGGGCTACACCTTC. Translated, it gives CASSLGTGGVRGYTF.

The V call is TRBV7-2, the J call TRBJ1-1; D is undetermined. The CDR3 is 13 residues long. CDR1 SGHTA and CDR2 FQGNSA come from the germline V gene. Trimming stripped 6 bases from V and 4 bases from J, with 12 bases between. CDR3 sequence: CASSPSRLTEAFF. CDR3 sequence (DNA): TGTGCCAGCAGTCCTTCGAGGCTCACTGAAGCTTTCTTT.

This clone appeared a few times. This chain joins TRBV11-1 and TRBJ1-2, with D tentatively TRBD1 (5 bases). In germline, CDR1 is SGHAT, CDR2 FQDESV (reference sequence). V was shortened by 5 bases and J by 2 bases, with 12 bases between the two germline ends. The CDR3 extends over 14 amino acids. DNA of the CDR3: TGTGCCAGCAGCCCCCGGGACTTCAACTATGGCTACACCTTC. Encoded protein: CASSPRDFNYGYTF.

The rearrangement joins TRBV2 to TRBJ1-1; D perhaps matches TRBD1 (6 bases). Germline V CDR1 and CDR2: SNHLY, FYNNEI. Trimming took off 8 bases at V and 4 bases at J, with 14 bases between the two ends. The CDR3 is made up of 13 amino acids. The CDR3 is CASCSGGPTEAFF. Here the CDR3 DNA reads TGTGCCAGCTGCTCCGGGGGGCCCACTGAAGCTTTCTTT.